The clone carrying this TCR beta chain was seen once. This entry is derived from a study of blood T cell repertoires in COVID-19. Study information: The analysed material was cDNA or gDNA that came from T cells, B-cell-depleted T cells, or PBMCs.

CDR3 length: 14 residues. V lost 1 base and J 8 bases, leaving 12 bases between the germline ends. Germline CDR1 reads LGHNA; CDR2 reads YNFKEQ. As handled by the study authors: Nucleated cell number was recorded as an estimate derived from reference gene primer amplification. Profiling relied on immunoSEQ multiplex PCR, and the TCRdb table lists in-frame clones only, not all of them. That table is the source of V, J and clone size, and D and trimming were worked out from the DNA. Among about 90,000 clones listed, around four fifths were seen once. The receptor's source is a woman in her 70s with active or convalescent COVID-19. The sample was peripheral blood. V gene TRBV4-2 combines with J gene TRBJ1-3, with D perhaps matching TRBD1 (5 bases). CDR3 sequence: CASSQGLSRDTIYF. The CDR3 DNA is TGTGCCAGCAGCCAAGGTCTCTCCAGGGACACCATATATTTT.